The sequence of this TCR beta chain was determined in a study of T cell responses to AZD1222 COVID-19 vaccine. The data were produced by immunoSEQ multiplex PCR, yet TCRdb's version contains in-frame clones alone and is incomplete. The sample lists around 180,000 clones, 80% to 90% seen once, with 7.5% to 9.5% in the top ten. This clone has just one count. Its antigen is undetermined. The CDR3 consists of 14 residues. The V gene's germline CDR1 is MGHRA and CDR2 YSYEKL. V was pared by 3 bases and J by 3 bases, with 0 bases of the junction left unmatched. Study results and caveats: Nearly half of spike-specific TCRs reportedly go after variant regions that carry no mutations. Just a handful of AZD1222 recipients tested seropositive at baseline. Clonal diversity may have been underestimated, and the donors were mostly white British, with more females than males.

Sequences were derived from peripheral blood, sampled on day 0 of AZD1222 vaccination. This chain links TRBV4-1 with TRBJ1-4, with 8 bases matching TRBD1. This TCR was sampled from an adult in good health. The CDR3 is CASSQTGANEKLFF. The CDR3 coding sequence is TGCGCCAGCAGCCAGACAGGGGCTAATGAAAAACTGTTTTTT.